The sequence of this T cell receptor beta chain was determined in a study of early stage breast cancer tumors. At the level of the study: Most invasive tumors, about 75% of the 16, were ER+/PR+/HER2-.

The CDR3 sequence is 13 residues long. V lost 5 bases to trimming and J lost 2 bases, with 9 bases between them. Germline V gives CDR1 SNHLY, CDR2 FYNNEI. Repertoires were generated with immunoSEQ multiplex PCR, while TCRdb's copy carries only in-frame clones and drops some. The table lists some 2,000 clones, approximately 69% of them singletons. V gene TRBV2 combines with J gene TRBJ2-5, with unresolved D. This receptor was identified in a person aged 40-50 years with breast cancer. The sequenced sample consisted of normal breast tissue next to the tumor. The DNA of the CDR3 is TGTGCCAGCAGTCTAGAGGCTCAAGAGACCCAGTACTTC. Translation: CASSLEAQETQYF.